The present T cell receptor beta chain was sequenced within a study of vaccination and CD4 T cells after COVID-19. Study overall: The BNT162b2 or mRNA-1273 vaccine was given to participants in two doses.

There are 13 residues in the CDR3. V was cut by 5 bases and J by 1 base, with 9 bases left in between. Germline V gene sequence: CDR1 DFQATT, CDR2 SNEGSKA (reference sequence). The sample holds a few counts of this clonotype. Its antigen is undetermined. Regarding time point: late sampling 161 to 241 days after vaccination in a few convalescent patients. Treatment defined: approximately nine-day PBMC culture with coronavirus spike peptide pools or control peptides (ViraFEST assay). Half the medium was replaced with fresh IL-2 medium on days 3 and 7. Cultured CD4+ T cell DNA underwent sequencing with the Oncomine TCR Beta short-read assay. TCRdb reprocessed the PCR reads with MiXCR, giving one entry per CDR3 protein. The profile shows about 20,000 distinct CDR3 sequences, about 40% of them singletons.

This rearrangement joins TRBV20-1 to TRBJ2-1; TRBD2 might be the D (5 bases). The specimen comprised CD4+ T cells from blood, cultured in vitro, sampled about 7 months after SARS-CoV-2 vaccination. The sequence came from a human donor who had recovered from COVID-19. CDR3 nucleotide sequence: TGCAGTGCTGTTCGGGGATCCTACAATGAGCAGTTCTTC. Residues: CSAVRGSYNEQFF.